The present TCR beta chain was sequenced within a study of blood T cell repertoires in COVID-19. The germline V gene encodes CDR1 MNHEY and CDR2 SMNVEV (reference sequence). The CDR3 spans 16 residues. Trimming cost V 5 bases and J 0 bases, with 14 bases left between them. Some clones are missing from TCRdb's copy, which holds only in-frame ones; the method was immunoSEQ multiplex PCR. The sample has about 140,000 clones, roughly 89% seen once. Sequencing used peripheral blood. J is TRBJ1-3 and V is TRBV27, with D possibly matching TRBD1 (6 bases). This receptor was taken from a woman in her thirties or forties with acute or convalescent COVID-19. CDR3: CASSPRGAASGNTIYF. The DNA for the CDR3 is TGTGCCAGCAGTCCCCGGGGGGCCGCCTCTGGAAACACCATATATTTT.